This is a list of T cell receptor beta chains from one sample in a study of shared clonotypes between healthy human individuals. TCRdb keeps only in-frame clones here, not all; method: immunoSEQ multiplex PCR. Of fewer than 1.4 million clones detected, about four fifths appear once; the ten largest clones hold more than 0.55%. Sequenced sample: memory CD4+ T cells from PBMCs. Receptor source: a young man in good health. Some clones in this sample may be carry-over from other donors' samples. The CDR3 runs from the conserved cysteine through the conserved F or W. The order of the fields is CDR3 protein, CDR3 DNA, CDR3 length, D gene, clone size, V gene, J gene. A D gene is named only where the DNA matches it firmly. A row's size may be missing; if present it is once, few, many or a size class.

CDR3aa: CASGQGQVLNQPQHF
CDR3nt: TGTGCCAGTGGCCAGGGACAGGTACTAAATCAGCCCCAGCATTTT
len: 15
d_gene: TRBD1
abundance: few
v_gene: TRBV19
j_gene: TRBJ1-5

CDR3aa: CASSLVGGNQPQHF
CDR3nt: TGTGCCAGCAGTTTAGTGGGTGGGAATCAGCCCCAGCATTTT
len: 14
d_gene: NA
abundance: NA
v_gene: TRBV28
j_gene: TRBJ1-5

CDR3aa: CASSLEWAGTEAFF
CDR3nt: TGTGCCAGCAGCTTGGAATGGGCCGGGACTGAAGCTTTCTTT
len: 14
d_gene: NA
abundance: many
v_gene: TRBV5-6
j_gene: TRBJ1-1

CDR3aa: CASSQEPGQPQHF
CDR3nt: TGCGCCAGCAGCCAAGAACCCGGTCAGCCCCAGCATTTT
len: 13
d_gene: NA
abundance: once
v_gene: TRBV4-1
j_gene: TRBJ1-5

CDR3aa: CASSVGGRSDTQYF
CDR3nt: TGTGCCAGCAGTGTAGGGGGGAGAAGTGATACGCAGTATTTT
len: 14
d_gene: NA
abundance: NA
v_gene: TRBV2
j_gene: TRBJ2-3

CDR3aa: CASSSGVPALAHF
CDR3nt: TGTGCCAGCAGCTCCGGAGTGCCAGCGCTGGCTCATTTT
len: 13
d_gene: NA
abundance: NA
v_gene: TRBV7-2
j_gene: TRBJ2-3

CDR3aa: CASRGDASGTEAFF
CDR3nt: TGCGCCAGCAGAGGGGACGCATCGGGCACTGAAGCTTTCTTT
len: 14
d_gene: NA
abundance: NA
v_gene: TRBV5-1
j_gene: TRBJ1-1

CDR3aa: CASSPGQGVQEKLFF
CDR3nt: TGTGCCAGCAGCCCCGGACAGGGAGTACAGGAAAAACTGTTTTTT
len: 15
d_gene: TRBD1
abundance: once
v_gene: TRBV5-6
j_gene: TRBJ1-4

CDR3aa: CASTGTSDNTGELFF
CDR3nt: TGTGCCAGCACCGGGACTAGCGATAACACCGGGGAGCTGTTTTTT
len: 15
d_gene: TRBD2
abundance: NA
v_gene: TRBV5-4
j_gene: TRBJ2-2

CDR3aa: CASRGQGWSYEQYF
CDR3nt: TGTGCCAGCAGGGGACAGGGGTGGTCCTACGAGCAGTACTTC
len: 14
d_gene: TRBD1
abundance: NA
v_gene: TRBV2
j_gene: TRBJ2-7

CDR3aa: CATSRGTSGTYEQYF
CDR3nt: TGTGCCACCAGCAGAGGTACTAGCGGGACCTACGAGCAGTACTTC
len: 15
d_gene: TRBD2
abundance: NA
v_gene: TRBV15
j_gene: TRBJ2-7

CDR3aa: CASSLGQGRGYTF
CDR3nt: TGTGCCAGCAGTTTGGGACAGGGACGTGGCTACACCTTC
len: 13
d_gene: TRBD1
abundance: NA
v_gene: TRBV27
j_gene: TRBJ1-2

CDR3aa: CASSYGQTPSTDTQYF
CDR3nt: TGTGCCAGCAGTTATGGACAGACTCCTAGCACAGATACGCAGTATTTT
len: 16
d_gene: NA
abundance: NA
v_gene: TRBV28
j_gene: TRBJ2-3

CDR3aa: CASSTRPSF
CDR3nt: TGCGCCAGCAGCACCAGACCGAGCTTC
len: 9
d_gene: NA
abundance: few
v_gene: TRBV5-1
j_gene: TRBJ2-7

CDR3aa: CASRPSGVQETQYF
CDR3nt: TGTGCCAGTAGGCCTAGCGGGGTCCAAGAGACCCAGTACTTC
len: 14
d_gene: TRBD2
abundance: NA
v_gene: TRBV19
j_gene: TRBJ2-5

CDR3aa: CASSLGETQYF
CDR3nt: TGTGCCAGCAGCCTCGGGGAGACCCAGTACTTC
len: 11
d_gene: NA
abundance: NA
v_gene: TRBV14
j_gene: TRBJ2-5

CDR3aa: CATPEGTGGLNTEAFF
CDR3nt: TGTGCCACCCCCGAGGGGACAGGGGGCTTGAACACTGAAGCTTTCTTT
len: 16
d_gene: TRBD1
abundance: NA
v_gene: TRBV2
j_gene: TRBJ1-1

CDR3aa: CASSSDRYEQYF
CDR3nt: TGTGCCAGCAGCTCAGATCGATACGAGCAGTACTTC
len: 12
d_gene: NA
abundance: many
v_gene: TRBV13
j_gene: TRBJ2-7

CDR3aa: CASSGGHDQPQHF
CDR3nt: TGTGCCAGCAGTGGGGGACACGATCAGCCCCAGCATTTT
len: 13
d_gene: NA
abundance: NA
v_gene: TRBV10-3
j_gene: TRBJ1-5

CDR3aa: CASSYRLVSYNEQFF
CDR3nt: TGTGCCAGCAGCTATAGACTAGTCTCCTACAATGAGCAGTTCTTC
len: 15
d_gene: NA
abundance: NA
v_gene: TRBV5-6
j_gene: TRBJ2-1

CDR3aa: CASSRLAGGYNEQFF
CDR3nt: TGTGCCAGCAGCCGACTAGCGGGAGGGTACAATGAGCAGTTCTTC
len: 15
d_gene: TRBD2
abundance: NA
v_gene: TRBV14
j_gene: TRBJ2-1

CDR3aa: CASSVRGGTEAFF
CDR3nt: TGTGCCAGCAGCGTCAGGGGAGGGACTGAAGCTTTCTTT
len: 13
d_gene: NA
abundance: once
v_gene: TRBV9
j_gene: TRBJ1-1

CDR3aa: CSVEGRVAQDLAFF
CDR3nt: TGCAGCGTTGAAGGTCGCGTCGCACAAGATCTAGCTTTCTTT
len: 14
d_gene: NA
abundance: NA
v_gene: TRBV29-1
j_gene: TRBJ1-1

CDR3aa: CASSVSDNEQFF
CDR3nt: TGTGCCAGCAGCGTTAGTGATAATGAGCAGTTCTTC
len: 12
d_gene: NA
abundance: few
v_gene: TRBV14
j_gene: TRBJ2-1

CDR3aa: CASSSTGASDTQYF
CDR3nt: TGTGCCAGCAGCTCGACTGGCGCCTCAGATACGCAGTATTTT
len: 14
d_gene: NA
abundance: once
v_gene: TRBV6-4
j_gene: TRBJ2-3

CDR3aa: CASSRGQPNYGYTF
CDR3nt: TGTGCCAGCAGCCGGGGACAGCCTAACTATGGCTACACCTTC
len: 14
d_gene: TRBD1
abundance: once
v_gene: TRBV27
j_gene: TRBJ1-2

CDR3aa: CASSQDAFPNEKLFF
CDR3nt: TGCGCCAGCAGCCAAGACGCCTTTCCTAATGAAAAACTGTTTTTT
len: 15
d_gene: NA
abundance: many
v_gene: TRBV4-3
j_gene: TRBJ1-4

CDR3aa: CASSLEAPGAFF
CDR3nt: TGTGCCAGCAGCTTAGAGGCCCCTGGGGCTTTCTTT
len: 12
d_gene: NA
abundance: few
v_gene: TRBV7-9
j_gene: TRBJ1-1

CDR3aa: CASSFTSASSEQYF
CDR3nt: TGTGCCAGCAGTTTTACTAGCGCTTCAAGCGAGCAGTACTTC
len: 14
d_gene: TRBD2
abundance: NA
v_gene: TRBV27
j_gene: TRBJ2-7

CDR3aa: CAWSPGTGYQPQHF
CDR3nt: TGTGCCTGGAGTCCCGGGACAGGGTATCAGCCCCAGCATTTT
len: 14
d_gene: TRBD1
abundance: NA
v_gene: TRBV30
j_gene: TRBJ1-5

CDR3aa: CASSESYIQDHYGYTF
CDR3nt: TGTGCCAGCAGTGAATCCTATATCCAGGATCACTATGGCTACACCTTC
len: 16
d_gene: NA
abundance: NA
v_gene: TRBV25-1
j_gene: TRBJ1-2

CDR3aa: CASSPRENYGYTF
CDR3nt: TGTGCCAGCAGTCCGAGGGAAAACTATGGCTACACCTTC
len: 13
d_gene: NA
abundance: NA
v_gene: TRBV6-5
j_gene: TRBJ1-2

CDR3aa: CAISDPLAGHAGANVLTF
CDR3nt: TGTGCCATCAGTGACCCCCTGGCGGGCCACGCTGGGGCCAACGTCCTGACTTTC
len: 18
d_gene: NA
abundance: NA
v_gene: TRBV10-3
j_gene: TRBJ2-6

CDR3aa: CACSRGRGYEQYF
CDR3nt: TGTGCCTGTTCCAGGGGAAGGGGTTACGAGCAGTACTTC
len: 13
d_gene: NA
abundance: NA
v_gene: TRBV30
j_gene: TRBJ2-7

CDR3aa: CASSLRVAGANTGELFF
CDR3nt: TGTGCCAGCAGCTTAAGGGTGGCTGGCGCGAACACCGGGGAGCTGTTTTTT
len: 17
d_gene: NA
abundance: NA
v_gene: TRBV7-3
j_gene: TRBJ2-2

CDR3aa: CASSLAWTGVNEQFF
CDR3nt: TGTGCCAGCAGCTTAGCGTGGACAGGGGTCAATGAGCAGTTCTTC
len: 15
d_gene: TRBD1
abundance: NA
v_gene: TRBV7-6
j_gene: TRBJ2-1

CDR3aa: CASSAGGGEKLFF
CDR3nt: TGCGCCAGCAGCGCCGGTGGGGGAGAAAAACTGTTTTTT
len: 13
d_gene: NA
abundance: NA
v_gene: TRBV5-1
j_gene: TRBJ1-4

CDR3aa: CASSLQGRSTEAFF
CDR3nt: TGTGCCAGCAGCCTACAGGGGAGGAGCACTGAAGCTTTCTTT
len: 14
d_gene: TRBD1
abundance: NA
v_gene: TRBV28
j_gene: TRBJ1-1

CDR3aa: CASSPLAAQGLFF
CDR3nt: TGTGCCAGCTCACCACTCGCAGCCCAAGGACTGTTTTTT
len: 13
d_gene: NA
abundance: NA
v_gene: TRBV18
j_gene: TRBJ1-4

CDR3aa: CASSLFLPAGHNQPQHF
CDR3nt: TGTGCCAGCAGCTTATTTCTTCCGGCGGGGCACAATCAGCCCCAGCATTTT
len: 17
d_gene: NA
abundance: NA
v_gene: TRBV7-9
j_gene: TRBJ1-5

CDR3aa: CASSSTGVYYGYTF
CDR3nt: TGTGCCAGCAGCTCCACAGGGGTTTACTATGGCTACACCTTC
len: 14
d_gene: TRBD1
abundance: few
v_gene: TRBV7-2
j_gene: TRBJ1-2

CDR3aa: CASSRRIPEQYF
CDR3nt: TGTGCCAGCAGCCGACGGATCCCCGAGCAGTACTTC
len: 12
d_gene: NA
abundance: NA
v_gene: TRBV28
j_gene: TRBJ2-7

CDR3aa: CASSWGAGPGTEAFF
CDR3nt: TGTGCCAGCAGCTGGGGGGCAGGGCCTGGTACTGAAGCTTTCTTT
len: 15
d_gene: NA
abundance: NA
v_gene: TRBV7-8
j_gene: TRBJ1-1

CDR3aa: CASSSRREAGTYEQYF
CDR3nt: TGTGCCAGCAGCTCCCGCCGGGAGGCGGGCACCTACGAGCAGTACTTC
len: 16
d_gene: TRBD2
abundance: NA
v_gene: TRBV11-2
j_gene: TRBJ2-7

CDR3aa: CASSFRGSNEQFF
CDR3nt: TGTGCCAGCAGCTTTCGGGGGAGCAATGAGCAGTTCTTC
len: 13
d_gene: NA
abundance: NA
v_gene: TRBV5-6
j_gene: TRBJ2-1

CDR3aa: CASSLGAGNTIYF
CDR3nt: TGTGCCAGCAGCCTGGGGGCTGGAAACACCATATATTTT
len: 13
d_gene: NA
abundance: NA
v_gene: TRBV9
j_gene: TRBJ1-3

CDR3aa: CASSLDGGSNQPQHF
CDR3nt: TGCGCCAGCAGCCTGGACGGAGGTAGCAATCAGCCCCAGCATTTT
len: 15
d_gene: NA
abundance: NA
v_gene: TRBV5-1
j_gene: TRBJ1-5

CDR3aa: CASSRTRENSPLHF
CDR3nt: TGTGCCAGCAGTAGAACCAGGGAGAATTCACCCCTCCACTTT
len: 14
d_gene: NA
abundance: NA
v_gene: TRBV6-1
j_gene: TRBJ1-6

CDR3aa: CASSQDRWAGFSEAFF
CDR3nt: TGTGCCAGCAGCCAAGATCGATGGGCGGGCTTCAGTGAAGCTTTCTTT
len: 16
d_gene: NA
abundance: NA
v_gene: TRBV14
j_gene: TRBJ1-1

CDR3aa: CASSQGRSNNEQFF
CDR3nt: TGTGCCAGCAGCCAAGGCCGGTCAAACAATGAGCAGTTCTTC
len: 14
d_gene: NA
abundance: NA
v_gene: TRBV14
j_gene: TRBJ2-1

CDR3aa: CASSLGTSRQETQYF
CDR3nt: TGTGCCAGCAGTCTTGGGACTAGTCGGCAAGAGACCCAGTACTTC
len: 15
d_gene: TRBD2
abundance: many
v_gene: TRBV6-5
j_gene: TRBJ2-5

CDR3aa: CASSPRPAGEVYNEQFF
CDR3nt: TGTGCCAGCAGCCCTCGTCCAGCGGGAGAGGTGTACAATGAGCAGTTCTTC
len: 17
d_gene: TRBD2
abundance: NA
v_gene: TRBV7-3
j_gene: TRBJ2-1

CDR3aa: CASSPLRAGQETQYF
CDR3nt: TGTGCCAGCAGTCCCTTGCGGGCGGGCCAAGAGACCCAGTACTTC
len: 15
d_gene: NA
abundance: many
v_gene: TRBV27
j_gene: TRBJ2-5